The present entry profiles one T cell receptor (beta chain) with its context. The antigen is not known. These data are taken from a study of beta chain features in type 1 diabetes. Whole-study findings and limits: Type 1 diabetes patients showed a moderate but significant shortening of TCRB CDR3s in all four CD4+ subsets.

Germline-derived CDR1 and CDR2 are MNHEY and SVGAGI. The CDR3 totals 15 residues. With 5 bases removed from V and 5 bases from J, the gap between germline ends came to 15 bases. Reverse transcription of all isolated RNA meant that expressed TCRB transcripts were sequenced. Profiled with immunoSEQ multiplex PCR; TCRdb holds only in-frame clones, not every one. The sample records 500,000 to 650,000 clones, roughly 12% being singletons. The TCR originated in a man aged 30 to 39 with type 1 diabetes. The chain uses TRBV6-5 and TRBJ2-2; D gene unclear. Sample: naive CD4+ T cells from blood. The CDR3 loop is CASSPGTRETGELFF. In nucleotides, the CDR3 is TGTGCCAGCAGTCCCGGAACAAGAGAGACCGGGGAGCTGTTTTTT.